This T cell receptor (beta chain) derives from a study of T cells in pancreatic ductal adenocarcinoma. Trimming left V 3 bases short and J 2 bases short, with 11 bases between. The CDR3 sequence is 14 residues long. CDR1 is SGHTA, CDR2 FQGNSA, per germline. Surgery without prior neoadjuvant therapy was the treatment of the selected pancreatic ductal adenocarcinoma patients. Study results and caveats: Tumor and blood clonality did not differ significantly, about 0.12 versus 0.079. Compared with tumor, blood showed more total productive templates and about 8-fold more clonotypes. Tumors hold more CD45RO+ effector T cells, which may bias toward lower diversity. This surgical cohort overrepresents the minority presenting with early-stage disease.

A remark on this clone: Its antigen is as yet unknown.

Libraries were prepared by immunoSEQ multiplex PCR; TCRdb keeps only in-frame clonotypes and omits some of them. In the table there are approximately 97,000 clones, about 95% of which are singletons. This TCR was sampled from a human donor with pancreatic ductal adenocarcinoma. The sequencing input was PBMCs. The V and J genes are TRBV7-2 and TRBJ2-7, with D possibly matching TRBD2 (7 bases). The CDR3 spells CASSFAGATYEQYF. The CDR3 DNA is TGTGCCAGCAGCTTCGCGGGGGCGACCTACGAGCAGTACTTC.